This T cell receptor (beta chain) was found in a study of T cells after yellow fever vaccination. Across the whole study: SMART-Seq v4 Ultra Low Input served to prepare low-cell-number fractions.

The length of the CDR3 is 14 residues. Germline CDR1 is LGHNA and CDR2 is YSLEER. V was trimmed by 4 bases and J by 5 bases, leaving 14 bases between them. Template-switching 5'RACE yielded the TCR cDNA; a universal primer site and UMIs were added in the process. TCRdb independently ran MiXCR on the 5' RACE reads; one entry per CDR3 protein. The sample lists under 55,000 distinct CDR3 sequences, 6.8% occurring once. Overall study findings and caveats: Though it reached lower strength, the secondary response hit its peak faster, day 5 versus 15. FACS-sorted repertoires could harbor abundant contaminating bulk-population clonotypes.

This specimen was CD8+ T cells not binding an NS4B(214-222) dextramer, sorted from PBMCs, taken 45 days after the yellow fever booster vaccination. V gene TRBV4-3 combines with J gene TRBJ2-5; a weak D match, TRBD2 (7 bases). The sequence was collected from a man aged 25-45 years who received the YFV17D yellow fever vaccine. CDR3 protein: CASSPEGGWETQYF. In DNA, the CDR3 is TGCGCCAGCAGCCCCGAGGGGGGGTGGGAGACCCAGTACTTC.